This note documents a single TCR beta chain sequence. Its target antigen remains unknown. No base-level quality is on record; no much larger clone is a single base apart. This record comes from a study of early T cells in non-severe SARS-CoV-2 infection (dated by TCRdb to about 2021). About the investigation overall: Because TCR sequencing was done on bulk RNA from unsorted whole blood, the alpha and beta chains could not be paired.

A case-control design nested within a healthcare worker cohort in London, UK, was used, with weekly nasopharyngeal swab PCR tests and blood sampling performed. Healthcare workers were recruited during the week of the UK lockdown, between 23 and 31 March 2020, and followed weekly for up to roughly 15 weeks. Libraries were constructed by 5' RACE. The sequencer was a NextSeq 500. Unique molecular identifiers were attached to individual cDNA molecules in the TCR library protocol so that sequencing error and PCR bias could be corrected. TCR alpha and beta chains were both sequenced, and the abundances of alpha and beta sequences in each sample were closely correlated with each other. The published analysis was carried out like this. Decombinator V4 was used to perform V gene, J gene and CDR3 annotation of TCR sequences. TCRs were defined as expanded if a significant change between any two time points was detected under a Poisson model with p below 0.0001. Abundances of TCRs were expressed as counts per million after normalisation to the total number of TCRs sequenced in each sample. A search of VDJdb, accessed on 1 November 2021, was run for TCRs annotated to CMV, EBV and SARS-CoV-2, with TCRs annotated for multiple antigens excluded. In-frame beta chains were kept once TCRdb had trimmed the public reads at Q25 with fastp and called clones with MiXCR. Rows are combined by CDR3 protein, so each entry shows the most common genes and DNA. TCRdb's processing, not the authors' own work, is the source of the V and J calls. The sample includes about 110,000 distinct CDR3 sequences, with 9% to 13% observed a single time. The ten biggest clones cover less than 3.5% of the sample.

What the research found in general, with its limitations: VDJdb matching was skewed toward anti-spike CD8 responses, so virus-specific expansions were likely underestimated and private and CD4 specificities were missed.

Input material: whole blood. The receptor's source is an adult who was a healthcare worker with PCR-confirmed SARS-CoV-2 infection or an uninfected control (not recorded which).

CDR3 sequence: CSATQVGNEQFF. The DNA sequence is given as TGCAGTGCCACCCAAGTGGGGAATGAGCAGTTCTTC. The rearranged segments are TRBV20-1 and TRBJ2-1, with the identity of the D gene unclear. The junction shows trimming of 6 bases on V and 7 bases on J, plus 13 bases between the germline ends. The germline V gene (reference sequence) provides CDR1 DFQATT and CDR2 SNEGSKA. The CDR3 sequence holds 12 residues, the cysteine and phenylalanine included. Just the 36-base CDR3 DNA is kept, in frame starting at base 1.